The 9 T cell receptor beta chains below come from one sample, sequenced in a study of cytomegalovirus exposure and HLA in healthy donors. The PCR had 60 Vbeta and 13 Jbeta primers. Some clones are missing from TCRdb's copy, which holds only in-frame ones; the method was immunoSEQ multiplex PCR. The sample is made up of tens of thousands of clones, and the top ten hold 3.5% to 4.5% of it. Sequencing used PBMCs. The receptors were gathered from a man aged 18-30 years in good health and CMV-seropositive.

The chain employs TRBV5-1 and TRBJ2-7; 8 bases align to TRBD1. Germline V CDR1 and CDR2: SGHRS, YFSETQ. The CDR3 runs to 13 residues. Losses at the gene ends were 7 bases for V and 3 bases for J; bases not matched to a gene: 6. The chain's CDR3 is CASGLQGGYEQYF. The DNA of the CDR3 is TGCGCCAGCGGCCTACAGGGGGGCTACGAGCAGTACTTC.

The chain combines TRBV2 with TRBJ1-6; D gene uncertain. Germline lookup yields CDR1 SNHLY and CDR2 FYNNEI. Trimming took off 3 bases at V and 11 bases at J, with 8 bases between the two ends. The CDR3 sequence is 12 residues long. CDR3 nucleotide sequence: TGTGCCAGCAGTGATGGCGGTCCACCCCTCCACTTT. The encoded protein is CASSDGGPPLHF.

The chain joins TRBV28 to TRBJ2-1; 12 nucleotides match TRBD2. Germline V gene data show CDR1 as MDHEN and CDR2 as SYDVKM. This CDR3 region has 15 residues. V shed 6 bases and J 6 bases; nucleotides not matched to a gene: 6. CDR3 amino acids: CASSLLAGGLNEQFF. The CDR3 DNA sequence: TGTGCCAGCAGCCTACTAGCGGGGGGACTCAATGAGCAGTTCTTC.

The genes are TRBV27 and TRBJ2-7; 9 nucleotides align to TRBD1. CDR3 length: 14 amino acids. V was pared by 3 bases and J by 5 bases, with 5 bases of the junction left unmatched. The germline V gene has CDR1 MNHEY and CDR2 SMNVEV (reference sequence). In DNA, the CDR3 is TGTGCCAGCAGTTTGGCGGGGACAGGGAACGAGCAGTACTTC. This translates into CASSLAGTGNEQYF.

CDR3 sequence reads: CASSEVFSSWSGYF. In nucleotides, the CDR3 is TGTGCCAGCAGTGAGGTCTTCTCGAGTTGGAGCGGGTACTTC. The J gene is TRBJ2-7, the V gene TRBV6-1; perhaps TRBD2 as D (5 bases). Trimming cost V 3 bases and J 12 bases, with 21 bases left between them. Germline CDR1 and CDR2: MNHNS and SASEGT. This CDR3 has 14 amino acids.

The chain links TRBV6-1 to TRBJ2-3; weak D call: TRBD2 (6 bases). The CDR3 spans 13 residues. The germline CDR1 and CDR2 sequences are MNHNS and SASEGT. The V end was cut by 10 bases, the J end by 2 bases, with 13 bases between. The CDR3 DNA sequence: TGTGCCACTCTGGGACTGAACACAGATACGCAGTATTTT. Its protein is CATLGLNTDTQYF.

The genes are TRBV5-1 and TRBJ2-1, with 9 bases matching TRBD2. Germline-derived CDR1 and CDR2 are SGHRS and YFSETQ. The CDR3 length is 16 residues. V lost 0 bases, J lost 2 bases, and 3 bases stayed unmatched. The CDR3 sequence: CASSLGGGRAYNEQFF. The DNA of the CDR3 is TGCGCCAGCAGCTTGGGGGGCGGGAGGGCCTACAATGAGCAGTTCTTC.

The V call is TRBV6-1, the J call TRBJ2-7, with 9 nucleotides matching TRBD2. Trimming removed 3 bases from V and 2 bases from J; junction bases left unmatched: 5. Germline-derived CDR1 and CDR2 are MNHNS and SASEGT. This CDR3 contains 15 residues. CDR3 DNA sequence: TGTGCCAGCAGTGATACGGGACTAGCCACCTACGAGCAGTACTTC. Residues: CASSDTGLATYEQYF.

The J gene is TRBJ2-3, the V gene TRBV5-1, with 9 bases identical to TRBD2. Germline V gene data show CDR1 as SGHRS and CDR2 as YFSETQ. The CDR3 length is 18 residues. V gave up 1 base and J gave up 0 bases; unmatched junction bases: 9. Here the CDR3 reads CASSLFAGGILSTDTQYF. For the CDR3, the DNA is TGCGCCAGCAGCTTGTTTGCGGGAGGGATTCTTAGCACAGATACGCAGTATTTT.